This TCR beta chain was recovered during a study of blood T cell repertoires in COVID-19. Some clones are missing from TCRdb's copy, which holds only in-frame ones; the method was immunoSEQ multiplex PCR. The sample contains about 48,000 clones, about nine tenths of which appear only once. What was sequenced was peripheral blood. This sequence originates from a woman older than 75 with COVID-19, enrolled during active disease.

CDR3 loop: CASSGRSGQVLSGNTIYF. CDR3 bases: TGCGCCAGCAGTGGGCGTTCGGGACAGGTACTCTCTGGAAACACCATATATTTT. This rearrangement joins TRBV10-2 to TRBJ1-3, with 8 bases fitting TRBD1. Trimming at V came to 4 bases and at J to 0 bases, leaving 11 bases not matched to a gene. Germline assignment: CDR1 WSHSY and CDR2 SAAADI. CDR3 size: 18 residues.